These 14 T cell receptor beta chains came from one sample sequenced in a study of blood T cells in healthy people across ages. A second roughly 6 to 12 cycle PCR used barcoded and J-beta primers. Via MiXCR, TCRdb re-called the 5' RACE reads, giving one row per CDR3 protein. The sample has about 570,000 distinct CDR3 sequences; about a quarter are singletons. These data also featured in a second study, about T cells of mothers and their children.

Sequencing input: blood. The source is a boy between 2 and 10 years old in good health.

J is TRBJ2-2 and V is TRBV2, with D perhaps TRBD1 (6 bases). This CDR3 comprises 16 residues. The germline CDR1 and CDR2 sequences are SNHLY and FYNNEI. The V end lost 0 bases, the J end lost 4 bases, and 12 bases lay between the germline ends. The CDR3 reads CASSEARAGVTGELFF. The CDR3, as DNA: TGTGCCAGCAGTGAAGCCCGGGCAGGGGTCACCGGGGAGCTGTTTTTT.

The chain carries TRBV5-5 and TRBJ1-1; 9 bases line up with TRBD1. J lost 3 bases, V lost 5 bases, and 8 bases had no gene match. Germline V lookup: CDR1 SGHKS, CDR2 YYEKEE (reference sequence). This CDR3 comprises 15 residues. CDR3 DNA: TGTGCCAGCAGAGGACAGGGGCGAAGATACACTGAAGCTTTCTTT. Its protein product is CASRGQGRRYTEAFF.

This clonotype was counted only a few times. The chain carries TRBV19 and TRBJ1-1; TRBD1 is a possible D gene (6 bases). The CDR3 length is 15 residues. V was trimmed by 7 bases and J by 3 bases, leaving 18 bases between them. The germline gives CDR1 LNHDA, CDR2 SQIVND (reference sequence). The CDR3 here is CASKPETGPYTEAFF. CDR3 nucleotide sequence: TGTGCCAGTAAGCCGGAGACAGGACCATACACTGAAGCTTTCTTT.

The rearrangement links TRBV14 to TRBJ2-5; TRBD2 matches at 9 bases. V was clipped by 0 bases and J by 2 bases; unmatched bases: 7. The CDR3 has 17 residues. Looked up from germline, CDR1 is SGHDN and CDR2 is FVKESK. CDR3 protein: CASSQEASGALQETQYF. As DNA, the CDR3 is TGTGCCAGCAGCCAAGAGGCTAGCGGGGCCCTACAAGAGACCCAGTACTTC.

This clonotype was observed a few times. The V and J genes are TRBV20-1 and TRBJ2-3; 9 bases line up with TRBD2. The CDR3 covers 15 residues. With V trimmed by 2 bases and J by 1 base, 4 bases remained unmatched. Germline V gene data show CDR1 as DFQATT and CDR2 as SNEGSKA (reference sequence). The CDR3 loop is CSARSAGGGTDTQYF. The CDR3 DNA reads as TGCAGTGCTAGATCTGCGGGAGGGGGCACAGATACGCAGTATTTT.

This clonotype has a handful of counts. The CDR3 spells CASSSRVRSYEQYF. CDR3 DNA sequence: TGTGCCAGCAGTTCAAGGGTTAGGTCCTACGAGCAGTACTTC. The V call is TRBV12-3 or TRBV12-4, the J call TRBJ2-7, with D unclear. The V end was cut by 4 bases, the J end by 1 base, with 11 bases between. The CDR3 is 14 residues long.

The chain is built from TRBV29-1 and TRBJ2-5, with D hard to call. This CDR3 has 12 residues. V was cut by 1 base and J by 5 bases, with 8 bases left in between. Per the germline V gene, CDR1 is SQVTM and CDR2 is ANQGSEA. The CDR3 loop is CSVEGQAETQYF. CDR3 nucleotide sequence: TGCAGCGTTGAAGGCCAGGCGGAGACCCAGTACTTC.

This clonotype came up a few times. The rearrangement uses TRBV9 and TRBJ1-4; 9 bases line up with TRBD1. Germline V lookup: CDR1 SGDLS, CDR2 YYNGEE. This CDR3 has 14 amino acids. The junction had 5 bases not matched to a gene; V was cut back by 4 bases and J by 7 bases. The CDR3 loop is CASSPRDRVEKLFF. DNA for the CDR3: TGTGCCAGCAGCCCCCGGGACAGGGTTGAAAAACTGTTTTTT.

This clonotype showed up just a few times. The chain carries TRBV6-6 and TRBJ2-1; 7 bases align to TRBD1. The J call could be wrong; TRBJ2-7 is a better fit for the DNA end. The germline V gene has CDR1 MNHNY and CDR2 SVGAGI (reference sequence). The CDR3 runs 15 residues. CDR3: CASSPWTGVSYEQYF. The CDR3 DNA follows: TGTGCCAGCAGTCCTTGGACAGGTGTCTCCTACGAGCAGTACTTC.

This clonotype was detected only once. The rearrangement uses TRBV10-2 and TRBJ2-5; 9 bases line up with TRBD1. The end of the DNA fits TRBJ2-7 better, so the J call may be wrong. There are 14 residues in the CDR3. Germline lookup yields CDR1 WSHSY and CDR2 SAAADI. CDR3 loop: CATKVGQGLLEQYF. CDR3 DNA: TGCGCCACCAAAGTGGGACAGGGACTCCTCGAGCAGTACTTC.

This clonotype was observed a handful of times. This chain links TRBV29-1 with TRBJ2-1; 10 bases agree with TRBD1. The junction had 8 bases not matched to a gene; V was cut back by 7 bases and J by 5 bases. Germline V CDR1 and CDR2: SQVTM, ANQGSEA. The CDR3 runs 14 residues. The CDR3 DNA reads as TGCAGCGCGGGGGGTGACAGGGGGCACAATGAGCAGTTCTTC. It is translated as CSAGGDRGHNEQFF.

The rearrangement links TRBV29-1 to TRBJ2-1; TRBD2 aligns across 10 bases. Trimming at V came to 6 bases and at J to 6 bases, leaving 11 bases not matched to a gene. The CDR3 is 15 residues long. Germline V lookup: CDR1 SQVTM, CDR2 ANQGSEA. CDR3 DNA: TGCAGCGTGAGGGGAAGCGGGAGGGCCTCCAATGAGCAGTTCTTC. Residues: CSVRGSGRASNEQFF.

The chain employs TRBV10-3 and TRBJ2-1, with 11 bases identical to TRBD2. Germline V gene lookup returns CDR1 ENHRY and CDR2 SYGVKD. There are 17 residues in the CDR3. The ends lost 3 bases at V and 5 bases at J; junction bases unmatched: 9. The CDR3 DNA reads TGTGCCATCAGTGAACTCCGGCTAGCGGGAGGAAACAATGAGCAGTTCTTC. Protein sequence: CAISELRLAGGNNEQFF.

In this sample, this clonotype turned up a few times. In DNA, the CDR3 is TGTGCCAGCAGCTTAAATCTTTTTCCGGGGTCTGAGCAGTTCTTC. Its translation: CASSLNLFPGSEQFF. The chain carries TRBV7-2 and TRBJ2-1; D is perhaps TRBD2 (5 bases). The ends were cut back, 2 bases at V and 9 bases at J, with 17 bases in the middle. Germline lookup yields CDR1 SGHTA and CDR2 FQGNSA. This CDR3 has 15 residues.